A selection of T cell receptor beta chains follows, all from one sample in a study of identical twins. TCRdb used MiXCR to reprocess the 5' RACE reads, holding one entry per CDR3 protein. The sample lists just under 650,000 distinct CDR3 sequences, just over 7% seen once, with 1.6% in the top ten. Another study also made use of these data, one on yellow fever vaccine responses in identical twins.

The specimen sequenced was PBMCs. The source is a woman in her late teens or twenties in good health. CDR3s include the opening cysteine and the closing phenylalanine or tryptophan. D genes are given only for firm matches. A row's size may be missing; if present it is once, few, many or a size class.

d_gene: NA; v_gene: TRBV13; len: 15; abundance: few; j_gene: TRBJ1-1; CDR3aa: CASSLGRGASTEAFF; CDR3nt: TGTGCCAGCAGCTTAGGTCGTGGGGCGAGCACTGAAGCTTTCTTT
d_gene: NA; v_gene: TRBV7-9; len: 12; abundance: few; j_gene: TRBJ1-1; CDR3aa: CASSAPVTEAFF; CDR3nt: TGTGCCAGCAGCGCCCCAGTCACTGAAGCTTTCTTT
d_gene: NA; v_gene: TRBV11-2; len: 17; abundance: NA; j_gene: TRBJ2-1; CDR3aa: CASSLRGGSLSYNEQFF; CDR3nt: TGTGCCAGCAGCTTAAGGGGGGGCAGCCTCTCCTACAATGAGCAGTTCTTC
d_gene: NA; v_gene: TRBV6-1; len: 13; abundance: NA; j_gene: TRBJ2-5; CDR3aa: CASSDPWQETQYF; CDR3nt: TGTGCCAGCAGCGACCCTTGGCAAGAGACCCAGTACTTC
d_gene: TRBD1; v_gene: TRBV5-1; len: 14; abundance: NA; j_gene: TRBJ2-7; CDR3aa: CASSSGQGLDEQYF; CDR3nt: TGCGCCAGCAGCTCAGGACAGGGTTTGGACGAGCAGTACTTC
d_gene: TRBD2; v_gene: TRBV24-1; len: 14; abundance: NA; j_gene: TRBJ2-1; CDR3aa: CATSDLWRGDEQFF; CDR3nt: TGTGCCACCAGTGATTTGTGGCGGGGGGATGAGCAGTTCTTC
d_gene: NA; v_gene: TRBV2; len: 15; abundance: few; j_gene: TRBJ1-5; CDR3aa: CASSDSAISNQPQHF; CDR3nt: TGTGCCAGCAGTGACTCTGCTATTAGCAATCAGCCCCAGCATTTT
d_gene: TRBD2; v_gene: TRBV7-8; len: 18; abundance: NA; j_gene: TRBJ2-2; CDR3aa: CASSLIGTSSTNTGELFF; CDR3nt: TGTGCCAGCAGCTTGATTGGGACTAGCAGTACGAACACCGGGGAGCTGTTTTTT
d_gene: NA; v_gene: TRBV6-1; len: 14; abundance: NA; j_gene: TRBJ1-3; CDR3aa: CASTIGGSGNTIYF; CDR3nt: TGTGCCAGCACGATAGGAGGCTCTGGAAACACCATATATTTT
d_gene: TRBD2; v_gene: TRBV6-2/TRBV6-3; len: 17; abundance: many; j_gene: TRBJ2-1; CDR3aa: CASSPNPGLASYNEQFF; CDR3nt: TGTGCCAGCAGCCCCAATCCGGGACTAGCTTCCTACAATGAGCAGTTCTTC
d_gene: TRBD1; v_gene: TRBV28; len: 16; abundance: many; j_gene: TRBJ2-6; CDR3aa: CASSLGTGDVMNVLTF; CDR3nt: TGTGCCAGCAGTCTTGGGACAGGTGACGTTATGAACGTCCTGACTTTC
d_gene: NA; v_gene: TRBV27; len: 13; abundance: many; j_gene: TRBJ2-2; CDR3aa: CASNPLGNGELFF; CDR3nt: TGTGCCAGCAACCCCCTTGGTAACGGGGAGCTGTTTTTT
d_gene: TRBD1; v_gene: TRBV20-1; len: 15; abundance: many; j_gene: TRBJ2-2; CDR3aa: CSARRQGRDTGELFF; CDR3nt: TGCAGTGCTAGGAGACAGGGGCGGGACACCGGGGAGCTGTTTTTT
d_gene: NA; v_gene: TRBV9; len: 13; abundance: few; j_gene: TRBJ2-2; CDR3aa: CASSIGPTGELFF; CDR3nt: TGTGCCAGCAGCATTGGCCCCACCGGGGAGCTGTTTTTT
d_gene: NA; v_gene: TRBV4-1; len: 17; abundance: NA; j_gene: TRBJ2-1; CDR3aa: CASSQGATRLIYNEQFF; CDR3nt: TGCGCCAGCAGCCAAGGTGCTACCCGGTTAATCTACAATGAGCAGTTCTTC
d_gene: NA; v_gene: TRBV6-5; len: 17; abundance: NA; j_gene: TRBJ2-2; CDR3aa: CASSYGGTVPDTGELFF; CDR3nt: TGTGCCAGCAGTTACGGGGGGACAGTACCCGACACCGGGGAGCTGTTTTTT
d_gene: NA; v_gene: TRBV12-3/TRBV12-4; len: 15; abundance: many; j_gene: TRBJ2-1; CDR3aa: CASSLTGTIYNEQFF; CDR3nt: TGTGCCAGCAGTTTAACCGGGACCATTTACAATGAGCAGTTCTTC
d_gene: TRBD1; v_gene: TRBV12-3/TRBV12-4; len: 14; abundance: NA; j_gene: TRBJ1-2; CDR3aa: CASSPTRDSTGYTF; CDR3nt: TGTGCCAGCAGTCCCACCCGGGACAGTACTGGCTACACCTTC
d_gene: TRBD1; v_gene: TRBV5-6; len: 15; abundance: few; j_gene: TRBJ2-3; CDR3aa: CASSFRQGVTDTQYF; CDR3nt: TGTGCCAGCAGTTTCCGACAGGGAGTCACAGATACGCAGTATTTT
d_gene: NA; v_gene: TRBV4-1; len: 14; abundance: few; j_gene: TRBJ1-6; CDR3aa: CASSPDGLDSPLHF; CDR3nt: TGCGCCAGCAGCCCAGATGGGCTCGATTCACCCCTCCACTTT
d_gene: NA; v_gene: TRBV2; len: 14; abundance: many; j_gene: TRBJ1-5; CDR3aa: CASSWRGSPQPQHF; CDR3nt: TGTGCCAGCAGTTGGAGGGGGTCACCTCAGCCCCAGCATTTT
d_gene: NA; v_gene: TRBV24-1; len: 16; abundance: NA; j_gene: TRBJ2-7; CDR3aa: CATSDSGPREHNEQYF; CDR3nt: TGTGCCACCAGTGATTCGGGGCCAAGGGAGCACAACGAGCAGTACTTC
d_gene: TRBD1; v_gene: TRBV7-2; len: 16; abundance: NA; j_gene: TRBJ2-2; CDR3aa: CASREGTGMIPGELFF; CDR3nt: TGTGCCAGCAGGGAGGGGACAGGGATGATCCCCGGGGAGCTGTTTTTT
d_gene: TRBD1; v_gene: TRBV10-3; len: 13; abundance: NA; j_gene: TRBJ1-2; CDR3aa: CAITAVNRGSYTF; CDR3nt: TGTGCCATCACCGCCGTAAACAGGGGTAGCTACACCTTC
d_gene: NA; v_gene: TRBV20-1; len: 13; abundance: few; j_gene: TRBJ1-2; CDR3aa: CSATEDLGYGYTF; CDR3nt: TGCAGTGCCACCGAGGACTTGGGCTATGGCTACACCTTC
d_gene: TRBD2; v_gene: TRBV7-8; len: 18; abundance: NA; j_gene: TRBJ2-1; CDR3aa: CASSLVTSGRDFYNEQFF; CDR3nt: TGTGCCAGCAGCTTAGTGACTAGCGGGAGGGACTTCTACAATGAGCAGTTCTTC
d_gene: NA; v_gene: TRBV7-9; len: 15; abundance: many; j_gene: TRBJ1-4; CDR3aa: CASSLIWAGGEELFF; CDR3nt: TGTGCCAGCAGCTTAATATGGGCAGGCGGTGAGGAACTGTTTTTT
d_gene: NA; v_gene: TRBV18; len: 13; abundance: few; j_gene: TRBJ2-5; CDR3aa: CASSPPLGETQYF; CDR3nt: TGTGCCAGCTCACCACCCTTAGGAGAGACCCAGTACTTC
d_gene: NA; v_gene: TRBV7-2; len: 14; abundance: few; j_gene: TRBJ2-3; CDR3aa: CASSLALRLDTQYF; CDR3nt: TGTGCCAGCAGCTTAGCGCTGCGGCTAGATACGCAGTATTTT
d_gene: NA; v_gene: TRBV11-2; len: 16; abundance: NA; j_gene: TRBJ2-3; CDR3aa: CASSLKGLGSADTQYF; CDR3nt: TGTGCCAGCAGCTTAAAAGGGCTGGGATCGGCCGATACGCAGTATTTT
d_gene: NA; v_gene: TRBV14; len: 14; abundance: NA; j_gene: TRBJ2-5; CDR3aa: CASSQRGVGETQYF; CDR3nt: TGTGCCAGCAGCCAAAGGGGTGTCGGGGAGACCCAGTACTTC